This is a list of T cell receptor beta chains from one sample in a study of esophageal squamous cell carcinoma under preoperative chemotherapy. TCRdb reprocessed the PCR reads via MiXCR and lists one record per CDR3 protein. The sample has over 25,000 distinct CDR3 sequences, under 60% seen once. The specimen was obtained from a patient given preoperative chemotherapy. These receptors were obtained from a human donor with esophageal squamous cell carcinoma. The donor label of this sample is uncertain. Each CDR3 is given with its conserved first and last residue.

TRBJ2-1 | TRBV12-3/TRBV12-4 | CASSMRGTAEQFF
TRBJ2-2 | TRBV19 | CASSSPQLWGGELFF
TRBJ2-3 | TRBV12-3/TRBV12-4 | CAGSGGPTTETQYF
TRBJ1-4 | TRBV6-1 | CASSEATNEKLFF
TRBJ2-1 | TRBV6-1 | CASSRLAGNNEQFF
TRBJ2-5 | TRBV7-6 | CASGCPLAPATQYF
TRBJ2-3 | TRBV7-2 | CASSLGTGHTDTQYF
NA | TRBV12-3/TRBV12-4 | CASSTTGVGAKDIQYF
TRBJ2-3 | TRBV11-1 | CASGGTRGGGQDTQYF
NA | TRBV7-3 | CASSVRLGGGDGDTQYF